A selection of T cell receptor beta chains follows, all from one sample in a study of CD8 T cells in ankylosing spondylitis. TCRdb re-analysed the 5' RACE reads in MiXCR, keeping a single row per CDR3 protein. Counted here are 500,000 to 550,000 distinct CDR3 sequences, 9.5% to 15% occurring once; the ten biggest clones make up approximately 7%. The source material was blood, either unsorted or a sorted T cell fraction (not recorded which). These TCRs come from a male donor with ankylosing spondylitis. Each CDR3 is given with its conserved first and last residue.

CDR3 protein: CSALRPSFPYNEQFF
V gene: TRBV20-1
J gene: TRBJ2-1

CDR3 protein: CSARALAGGAEQYF
V gene: TRBV20-1
J gene: TRBJ2-7

CDR3 protein: CASSFGTTPNYGYTF
V gene: TRBV5-1
J gene: TRBJ1-2

CDR3 protein: CASSEPGQGALGYTF
V gene: TRBV6-1
J gene: TRBJ1-2

CDR3 protein: CASRPGLAGGPTGELFF
V gene: TRBV7-9
J gene: TRBJ2-2

CDR3 protein: CASSTQTGGRTEAFF
V gene: TRBV5-1
J gene: TRBJ1-1

CDR3 protein: CASSLGSAYQETQYF
V gene: TRBV7-8
J gene: TRBJ2-5

CDR3 protein: CASKAGGGRQETQYF
V gene: TRBV2
J gene: TRBJ2-5

CDR3 protein: CSASLVGAGQIGF
V gene: TRBV20-1
J gene: TRBJ1-2

CDR3 protein: CASDVGLAVETQYF
V gene: TRBV5-1
J gene: TRBJ2-5

CDR3 protein: CASSLGFGDGQETQYF
V gene: TRBV7-2
J gene: TRBJ2-5

CDR3 protein: CATSDLNSGRVQQFF
V gene: TRBV24-1
J gene: TRBJ2-1

CDR3 protein: CASSVTSNEQFF
V gene: TRBV5-1
J gene: TRBJ2-1

CDR3 protein: CASSRGRGSETQYF
V gene: TRBV27
J gene: TRBJ2-5

CDR3 protein: CATTGTTNTGELFF
V gene: TRBV15
J gene: TRBJ2-2

CDR3 protein: CASSLDNPNTGELFF
V gene: TRBV5-1
J gene: TRBJ2-2

CDR3 protein: CSAQMRAGRDTQYF
V gene: TRBV20-1
J gene: TRBJ2-3

CDR3 protein: CASSQDLELAGRAYNEQFF
V gene: TRBV4-1
J gene: TRBJ2-1

CDR3 protein: CSETPHPEAFF
V gene: TRBV20-1
J gene: TRBJ1-1

CDR3 protein: CSARLNNEQFF
V gene: TRBV20-1
J gene: TRBJ2-1

CDR3 protein: CASSFKDRQNEKLFF
V gene: TRBV7-9
J gene: TRBJ1-4

CDR3 protein: CASSPVAGGRNEQFF
V gene: TRBV18
J gene: TRBJ2-1

CDR3 protein: CAWSVTGGGSPLHF
V gene: TRBV30
J gene: TRBJ1-6

CDR3 protein: CASSPQGQKNSPLHF
V gene: TRBV5-1
J gene: TRBJ1-6

CDR3 protein: CASSKLHVRASSYNEQFF
V gene: TRBV21-1
J gene: TRBJ2-1

CDR3 protein: CASGLGANVLTF
V gene: TRBV11-2
J gene: TRBJ2-6

CDR3 protein: CASRNLGLAGADTQYF
V gene: TRBV19
J gene: TRBJ2-3

CDR3 protein: CATSAYGTYEQYF
V gene: TRBV24-1
J gene: TRBJ2-7

CDR3 protein: CASSYGSPEKLFF
V gene: TRBV6-5
J gene: TRBJ1-4

CDR3 protein: CATSRDPRRDRVGGYTF
V gene: TRBV15
J gene: TRBJ1-2

CDR3 protein: CSARGLAGVGAGTGELFF
V gene: TRBV20-1
J gene: TRBJ2-2

CDR3 protein: CASSLGGDIGKLFF
V gene: TRBV4-1
J gene: TRBJ1-4

CDR3 protein: CASSRDGPYNEQFF
V gene: TRBV11-3
J gene: TRBJ2-1

CDR3 protein: CSAGGTNYGYTF
V gene: TRBV20-1
J gene: TRBJ1-2

CDR3 protein: CSAPPRDIGTEAFF
V gene: TRBV20-1
J gene: TRBJ1-1

CDR3 protein: CASSQVASGANVLTF
V gene: TRBV4-2
J gene: TRBJ2-6

CDR3 protein: CASSVGTAYNEQFF
V gene: TRBV7-2
J gene: TRBJ2-1

CDR3 protein: CSASNVYRRLTNTGELFF
V gene: TRBV20-1
J gene: TRBJ2-2

CDR3 protein: CASSQAGEGNEQFF
V gene: TRBV3-1
J gene: TRBJ2-1

CDR3 protein: CASSLLSRNQPQHF
V gene: TRBV28
J gene: TRBJ1-5

CDR3 protein: CSAAQGDEQFF
V gene: TRBV20-1
J gene: TRBJ2-1

CDR3 protein: CATSRVATYNEQFF
V gene: TRBV19
J gene: TRBJ2-1

CDR3 protein: CSARTSASYNEQFF
V gene: TRBV20-1
J gene: TRBJ2-1

CDR3 protein: CAISRGLAGAPHRGREQYF
V gene: TRBV10-3
J gene: TRBJ2-7

CDR3 protein: CASRLWGQNNYGYTF
V gene: TRBV5-1
J gene: TRBJ1-2

CDR3 protein: CASSSGSAAYNEQFF
V gene: TRBV7-9
J gene: TRBJ2-1